What follows is one TCR beta chain and its context. The antigen this receptor binds is unknown. Nothing much larger sits one base from this clone, and base qualities are not available. This entry belongs to a study of T cell repertoires in ileal Crohn's disease (dated by TCRdb to the late 2010s). Study-wide context: The median duration of disease was roughly 8.2 years, and at the time of surgery roughly 38% of patients were active smokers. All patients had surgery for a complication: stricturing disease in roughly 61% and penetrating disease in around 39%. About half of the patients received postoperative therapy: about a dozen received thiopurines and some 20 received anti-TNF agents. M0 samples were biopsies from the inflamed portion of the ileum in the surgical resection specimen. For commercial TCRB immunosequencing, about 500 nanograms of biopsy DNA were submitted for each sample. TCR repertoire analysis was performed in 45 to 65 Crohn's disease patients drawn from a prospective multicentre cohort. Running in parallel with the study was a multicentre cohort set up to find predictors of early endoscopic recurrence following ileocolonic resection. A Rutgeerts score above i0 was used to define endoscopic postoperative recurrence. The study sequenced approximately 180 mucosal samples from 50 to 65 patients, taken at several locations on the surgical specimen and at postoperative endoscopy. Here is what the overall study found, with its caveats: Only a subgroup of patients, of unstated size, had their mucosal CD4 and CD8 T cells sorted and sequenced. Patients who were active smokers at surgery had a significantly higher proportion of clonal expansions than non-smokers (approximately 26% vs 17%, p=0.02). Compared with CD4 T cells, sorted CD8 T cells held more high-frequency clones, which suggests that the mucosal expansions were mostly CD8. Higher high-frequency clone percentages at surgery were associated with endoscopic recurrence; all patients with clonality above 26.8% (18/57) had recurrence.

V lost 4 bases and J lost 7 bases, and the count of bases not matched to a germline gene is 11. The CDR3, from cysteine to phenylalanine, totals 16 residues. The kept DNA is CDR3 alone, 48 bases in frame from the first base. The germline V gene sets CDR1 to SGHNT and CDR2 to YENEEA. The time point label, as the study defines it: inflamed ileum from the surgical specimen. Adults with ileal or ileocolonic Crohn's disease for whom ileocolonic resection was indicated were considered eligible. Whole ileal mucosal biopsies were stored frozen at -80°C before DNA extraction. Genomic DNA was extracted from frozen whole biopsies with a TRizol-based method and quantified on a NanoDrop 2000 spectrophotometer. Libraries were made using the immunoSEQ multiplex PCR assay. Adaptive Biotechnology amplified CDR3 regions from genomic DNA with a two-step multiplex PCR that controlled for amplification bias. Primers covering every V and J gene segment were used in the first PCR, while barcodes and Illumina adapters were added in the second PCR. CDR3 libraries were sequenced using an Illumina instrument. The authors processed their data as follows. The analysis used both the pipelines supplied by the vendor and custom analysis of the raw data in R/Bioconductor with R version 3.3.0. Clonality, which ranges from 0 to 1, was calculated as the inverse of the normalised Shannon entropy across all productive clones. The repertoire share taken up by the top 100 clones defined high-frequency clones, and only clones that passed a 95% confidence test were kept. The Simpson index measured repertoire diversity, and the Morisita-Horn index measured overlap between samples. Entries here come from immuneACCESS through TCRdb and include only in-frame sequences with V and J called. Some clones fail to appear in such tables; in the studies checked, an unresolved V gene covers under half of the shortfall, and the cause of the remainder is unknown. V, J and clone size reflect that table, while D and trimming were determined from the DNA. This sample is represented by about 8,000 clones; 85% of them were singletons. The top ten hold about 10% of the sample.

Here the chain combines TRBV11-3 and TRBJ2-1; 9 junctional bases match TRBD2. The sample comprised ileal tissue. This TCR derives from an adult with Crohn's disease. The CDR3 region reads CASSSGGAGGLNEQFF. The DNA sequence is TGTGCCAGCAGCTCCGGCGGAGCGGGAGGATTGAATGAGCAGTTCTTC.